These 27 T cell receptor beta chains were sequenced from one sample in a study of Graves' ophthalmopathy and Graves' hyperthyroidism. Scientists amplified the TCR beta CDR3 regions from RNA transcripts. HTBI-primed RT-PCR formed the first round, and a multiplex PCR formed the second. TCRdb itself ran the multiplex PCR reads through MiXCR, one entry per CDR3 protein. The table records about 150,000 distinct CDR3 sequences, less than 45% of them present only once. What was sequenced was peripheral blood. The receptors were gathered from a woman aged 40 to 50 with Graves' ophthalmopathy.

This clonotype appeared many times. Here the CDR3 DNA reads TGTGCCAGCAGCCACGGACAGGGGGCGGCTGAAGCTTTCTTT. It translates to CASSHGQGAAEAFF. The genes are TRBV7-9 and TRBJ1-1; TRBD1 agrees at 11 bases. V was clipped by 5 bases and J by 6 bases; unmatched bases: 5. CDR1 and CDR2 (germline): SEHNR, FQNEAQ (reference sequence). This CDR3 is 14 amino acids long.

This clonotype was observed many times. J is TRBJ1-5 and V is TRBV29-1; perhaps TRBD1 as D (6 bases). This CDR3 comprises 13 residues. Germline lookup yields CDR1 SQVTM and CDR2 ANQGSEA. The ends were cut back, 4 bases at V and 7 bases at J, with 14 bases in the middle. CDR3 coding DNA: TGCAGCGTTGGGACAGCCCCTAACCAGCCCCAGCATTTT. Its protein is CSVGTAPNQPQHF.

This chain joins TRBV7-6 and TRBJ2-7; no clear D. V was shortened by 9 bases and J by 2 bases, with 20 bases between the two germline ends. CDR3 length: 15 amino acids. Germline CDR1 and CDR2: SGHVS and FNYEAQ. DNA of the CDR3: TGTGCCAGTAGTCGTGGGCGCCAGGCCACCTACGAGCAGTACTTC. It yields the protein CASSRGRQATYEQYF.

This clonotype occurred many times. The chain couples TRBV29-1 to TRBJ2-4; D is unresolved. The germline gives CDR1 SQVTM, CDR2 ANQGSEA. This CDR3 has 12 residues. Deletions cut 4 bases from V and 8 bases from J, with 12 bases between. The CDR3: CSVGAEWDIQYF. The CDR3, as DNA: TGCAGCGTTGGGGCGGAATGGGACATTCAGTACTTC.

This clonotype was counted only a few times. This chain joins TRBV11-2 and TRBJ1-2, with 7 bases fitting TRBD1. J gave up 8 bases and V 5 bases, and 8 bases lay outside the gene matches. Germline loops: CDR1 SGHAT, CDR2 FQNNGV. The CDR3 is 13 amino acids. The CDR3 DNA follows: TGTGCCAGCAGCCATCCGCAGGGGGACGGCTACACCTTC. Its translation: CASSHPQGDGYTF.

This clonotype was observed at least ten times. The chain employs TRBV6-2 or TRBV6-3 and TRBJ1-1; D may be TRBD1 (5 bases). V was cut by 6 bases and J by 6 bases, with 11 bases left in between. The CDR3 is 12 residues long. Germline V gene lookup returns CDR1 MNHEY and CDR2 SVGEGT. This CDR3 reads CASSRQFAEAFF. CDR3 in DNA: TGTGCCAGCAGCAGACAGTTCGCTGAAGCTTTCTTT.

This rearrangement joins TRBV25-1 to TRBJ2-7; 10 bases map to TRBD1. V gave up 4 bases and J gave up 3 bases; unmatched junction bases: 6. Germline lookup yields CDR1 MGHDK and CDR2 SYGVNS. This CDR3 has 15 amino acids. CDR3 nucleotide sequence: TGTGCCAGCAGTGGGGGACAGGGGTCGAACTACGAGCAGTACTTC. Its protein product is CASSGGQGSNYEQYF.

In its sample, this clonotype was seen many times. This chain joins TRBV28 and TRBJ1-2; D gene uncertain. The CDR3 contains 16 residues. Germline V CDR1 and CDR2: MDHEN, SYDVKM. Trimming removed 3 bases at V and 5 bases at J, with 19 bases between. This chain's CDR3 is CASSFSLGGYKYGYTF. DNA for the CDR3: TGTGCCAGCAGTTTTTCACTGGGAGGTTATAAGTATGGCTACACCTTC.

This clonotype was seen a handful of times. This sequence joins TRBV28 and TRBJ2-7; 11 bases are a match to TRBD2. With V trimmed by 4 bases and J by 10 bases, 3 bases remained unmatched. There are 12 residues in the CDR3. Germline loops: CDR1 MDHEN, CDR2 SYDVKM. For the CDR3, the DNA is TGTGCCAGCAGTTCGGGACTAGCGGAACAGTACTTC. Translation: CASSSGLAEQYF.

The CDR3 DNA reads TGTGCCAGCAGTTTACAACAGGGGGCTGGAAACACCATATATTTT. This gives the protein CASSLQQGAGNTIYF. This sequence joins TRBV28 and TRBJ1-3; 8 bases are a match to TRBD1. Germline CDR1 reads MDHEN; CDR2 reads SYDVKM. Trimming at V came to 2 bases and at J to 2 bases, leaving 2 bases not matched to a gene. The CDR3 extends over 15 amino acids.

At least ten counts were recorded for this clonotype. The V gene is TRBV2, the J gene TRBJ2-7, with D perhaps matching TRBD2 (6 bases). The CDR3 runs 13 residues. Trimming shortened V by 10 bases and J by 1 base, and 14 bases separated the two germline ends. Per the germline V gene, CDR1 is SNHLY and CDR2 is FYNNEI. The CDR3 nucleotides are TGTGCCATCCGCGGGACTTCGTCCTACGAGCAGTACTTC. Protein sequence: CAIRGTSSYEQYF.

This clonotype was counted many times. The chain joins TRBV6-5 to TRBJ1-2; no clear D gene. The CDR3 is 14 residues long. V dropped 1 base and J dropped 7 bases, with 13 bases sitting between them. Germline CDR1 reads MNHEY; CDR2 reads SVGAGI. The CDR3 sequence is CASSYFGGLGGYTF. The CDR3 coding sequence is TGTGCCAGCAGTTACTTCGGAGGCCTCGGTGGCTACACCTTC.

The DNA for the CDR3 is TGTGCCAGCAATCGACTAGCGGGTCTCGAGCAGTACTTC. Translation gives CASNRLAGLEQYF. V usage is TRBV6-1 and J usage is TRBJ2-7, with 10 bases identical to TRBD2. CDR3 length: 13 amino acids. J lost 6 bases, V lost 7 bases, and 6 bases had no gene match. Germline lookup yields CDR1 MNHNS and CDR2 SASEGT.

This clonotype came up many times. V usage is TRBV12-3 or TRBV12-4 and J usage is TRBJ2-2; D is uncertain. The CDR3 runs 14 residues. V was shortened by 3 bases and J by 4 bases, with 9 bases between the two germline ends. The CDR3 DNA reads TGTGCCAGCAGTTTGGGTCTCTCCACCGGGGAGCTGTTTTTT. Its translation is CASSLGLSTGELFF.

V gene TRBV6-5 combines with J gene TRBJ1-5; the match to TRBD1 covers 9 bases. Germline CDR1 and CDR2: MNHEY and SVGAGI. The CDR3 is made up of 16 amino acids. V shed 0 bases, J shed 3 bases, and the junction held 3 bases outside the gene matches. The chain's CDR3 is CASSYSGTGNNQPQHF. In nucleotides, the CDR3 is TGTGCCAGCAGTTACTCCGGGACAGGGAACAATCAGCCCCAGCATTTT.

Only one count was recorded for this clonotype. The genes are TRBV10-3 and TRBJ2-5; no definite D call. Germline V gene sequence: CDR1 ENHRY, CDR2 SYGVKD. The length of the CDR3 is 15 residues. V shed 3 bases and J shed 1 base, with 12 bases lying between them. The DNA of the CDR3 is TGTGCCATCAGTGATGAGATGGGCAGCCAAGAGACCCAGTACTTC. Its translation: CAISDEMGSQETQYF.

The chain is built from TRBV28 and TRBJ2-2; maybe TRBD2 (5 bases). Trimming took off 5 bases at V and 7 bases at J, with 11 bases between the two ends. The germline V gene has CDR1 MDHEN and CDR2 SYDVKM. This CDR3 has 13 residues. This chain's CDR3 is CASSEGVGGELFF. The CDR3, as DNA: TGTGCCAGCAGTGAGGGAGTGGGCGGGGAGCTGTTTTTT.

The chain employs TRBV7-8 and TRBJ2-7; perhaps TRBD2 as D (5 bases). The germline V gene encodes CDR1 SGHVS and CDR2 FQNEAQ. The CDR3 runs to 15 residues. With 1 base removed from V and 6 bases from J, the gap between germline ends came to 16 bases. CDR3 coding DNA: TGTGCCAGCAGCTTAGGAGGGCCGGTCCTCTCCGAGCAGTACTTC. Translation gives CASSLGGPVLSEQYF.

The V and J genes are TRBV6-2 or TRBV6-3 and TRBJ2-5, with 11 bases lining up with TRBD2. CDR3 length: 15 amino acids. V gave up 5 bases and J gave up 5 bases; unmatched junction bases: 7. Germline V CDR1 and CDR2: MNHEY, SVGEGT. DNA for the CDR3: TGTGCCAGCAGTAGCCCTAGCGGGAGGACTGAGACCCAGTACTTC. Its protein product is CASSSPSGRTETQYF.

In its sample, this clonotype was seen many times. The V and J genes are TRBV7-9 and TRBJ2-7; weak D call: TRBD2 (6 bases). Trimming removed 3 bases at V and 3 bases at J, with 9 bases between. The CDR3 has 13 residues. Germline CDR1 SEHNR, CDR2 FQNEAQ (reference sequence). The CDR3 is CASSFRDFYEQYF. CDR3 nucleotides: TGTGCCAGCAGCTTCAGGGACTTCTACGAGCAGTACTTC.

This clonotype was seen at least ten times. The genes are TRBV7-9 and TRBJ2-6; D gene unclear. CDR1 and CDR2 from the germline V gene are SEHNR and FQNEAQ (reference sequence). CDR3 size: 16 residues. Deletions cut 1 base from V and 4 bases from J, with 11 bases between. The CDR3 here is CASSLGQGLGANVLTF. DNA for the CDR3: TGTGCCAGCAGCTTAGGGCAAGGGCTCGGGGCCAACGTCCTGACTTTC.

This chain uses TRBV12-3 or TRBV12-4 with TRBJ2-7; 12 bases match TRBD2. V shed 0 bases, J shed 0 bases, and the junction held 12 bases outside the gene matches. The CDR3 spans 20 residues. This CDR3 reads CASSLALTSGGRFGSYEQYF. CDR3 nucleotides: TGTGCCAGCAGTTTAGCGCTGACTAGCGGGGGCCGATTTGGCTCCTACGAGCAGTACTTC.

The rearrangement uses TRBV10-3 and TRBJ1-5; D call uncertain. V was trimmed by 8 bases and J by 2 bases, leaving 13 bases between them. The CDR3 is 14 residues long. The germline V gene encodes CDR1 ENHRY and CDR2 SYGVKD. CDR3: CAISKDGGNQPQHF. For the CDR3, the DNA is TGTGCCATCTCCAAGGACGGGGGCAATCAGCCCCAGCATTTT.

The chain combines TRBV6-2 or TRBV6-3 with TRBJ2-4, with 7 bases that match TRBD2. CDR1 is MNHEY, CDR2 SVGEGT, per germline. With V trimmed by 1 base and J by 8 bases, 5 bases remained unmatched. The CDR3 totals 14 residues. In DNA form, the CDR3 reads TGTGCCAGCAGTTACTGGACTAGTCGTGACATTCAGTACTTC. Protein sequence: CASSYWTSRDIQYF.

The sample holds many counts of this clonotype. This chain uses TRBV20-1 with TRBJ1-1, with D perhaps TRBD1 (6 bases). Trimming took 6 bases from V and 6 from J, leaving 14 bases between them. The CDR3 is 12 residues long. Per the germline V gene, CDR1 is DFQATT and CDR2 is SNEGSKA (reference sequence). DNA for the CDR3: TGCAGTGCCACGATCGGGGGCCCTGAAGCTTTCTTT. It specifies CSATIGGPEAFF.

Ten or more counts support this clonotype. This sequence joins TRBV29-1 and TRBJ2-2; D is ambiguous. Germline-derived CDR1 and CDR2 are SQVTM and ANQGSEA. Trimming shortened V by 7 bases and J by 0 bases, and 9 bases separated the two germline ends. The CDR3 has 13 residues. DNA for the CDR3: TGCAGCGCGGGTAACGCGAACACCGGGGAGCTGTTTTTT. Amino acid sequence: CSAGNANTGELFF.

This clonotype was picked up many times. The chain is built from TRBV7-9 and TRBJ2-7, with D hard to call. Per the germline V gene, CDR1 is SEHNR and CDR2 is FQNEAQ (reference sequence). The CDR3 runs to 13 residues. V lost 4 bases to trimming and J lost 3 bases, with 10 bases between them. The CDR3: CASSSDPYYEQYF. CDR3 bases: TGTGCCAGCAGCTCCGACCCCTACTACGAGCAGTACTTC.